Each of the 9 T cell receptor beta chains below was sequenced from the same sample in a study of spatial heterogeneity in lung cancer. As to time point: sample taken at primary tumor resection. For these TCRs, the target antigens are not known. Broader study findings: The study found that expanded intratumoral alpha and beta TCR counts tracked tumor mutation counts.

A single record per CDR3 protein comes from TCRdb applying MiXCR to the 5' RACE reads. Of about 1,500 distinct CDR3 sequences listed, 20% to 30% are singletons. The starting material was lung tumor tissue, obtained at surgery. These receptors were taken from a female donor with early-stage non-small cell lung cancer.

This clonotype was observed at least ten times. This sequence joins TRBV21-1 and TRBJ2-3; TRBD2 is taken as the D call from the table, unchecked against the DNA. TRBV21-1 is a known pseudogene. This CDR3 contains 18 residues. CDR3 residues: CASSPREGIAGVTDTQYF. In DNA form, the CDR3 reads TGTGCCAGCAGTCCTCGCGAGGGGATAGCGGGAGTAACAGATACGCAGTATTTT.

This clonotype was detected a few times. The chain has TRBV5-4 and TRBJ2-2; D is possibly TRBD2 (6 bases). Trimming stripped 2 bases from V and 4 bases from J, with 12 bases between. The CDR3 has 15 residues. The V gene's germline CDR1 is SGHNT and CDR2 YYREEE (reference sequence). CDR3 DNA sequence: TGTGCCAGCAGCTTTAGCGGTTCAGGCACCGGGGAGCTGTTTTTT. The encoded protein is CASSFSGSGTGELFF.

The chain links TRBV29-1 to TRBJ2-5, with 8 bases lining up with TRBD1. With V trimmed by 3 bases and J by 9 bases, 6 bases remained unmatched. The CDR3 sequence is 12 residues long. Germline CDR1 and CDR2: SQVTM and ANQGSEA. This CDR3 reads CSVDAGGTAQYF. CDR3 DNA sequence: TGCAGCGTTGATGCAGGGGGCACGGCCCAGTACTTC. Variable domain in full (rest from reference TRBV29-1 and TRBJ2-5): SAVISQKPSRDICQRGTSLTIQCQVDSQVTMMFWYRQQPGQSLTLIATANQGSEATYESGFVIDKFPISRPNLTFSTLTVSNMSPEDSSIYLCSVDAGGTAQYFGPGTRLLVL.

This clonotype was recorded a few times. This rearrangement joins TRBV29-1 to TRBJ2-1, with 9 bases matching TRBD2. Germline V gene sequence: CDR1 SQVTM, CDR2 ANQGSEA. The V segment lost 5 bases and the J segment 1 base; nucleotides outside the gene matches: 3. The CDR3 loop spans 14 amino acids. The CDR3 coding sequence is TGCAGCGTTTGGGCGGGAGGGTCCTACAATGAGCAGTTCTTC. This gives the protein CSVWAGGSYNEQFF.

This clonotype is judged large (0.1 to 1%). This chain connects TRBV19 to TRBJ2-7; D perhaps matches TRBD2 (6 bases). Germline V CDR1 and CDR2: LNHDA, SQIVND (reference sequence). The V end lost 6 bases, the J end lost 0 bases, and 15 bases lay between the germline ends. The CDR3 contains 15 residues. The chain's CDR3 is CASSPFGGSSYEQYF. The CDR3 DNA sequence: TGTGCCAGTAGCCCTTTCGGGGGAAGCTCCTACGAGCAGTACTTC. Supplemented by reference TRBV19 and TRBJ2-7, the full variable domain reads DGGITQSPKYLFRKEGQNVTLSCEQNLNHDAMYWYRQDPGQGLRLIYYSQIVNDFQKGDIAEGYSVSREKKESFPLTVTSAQKNPTAFYLCASSPFGGSSYEQYFGPGTRLTVT.

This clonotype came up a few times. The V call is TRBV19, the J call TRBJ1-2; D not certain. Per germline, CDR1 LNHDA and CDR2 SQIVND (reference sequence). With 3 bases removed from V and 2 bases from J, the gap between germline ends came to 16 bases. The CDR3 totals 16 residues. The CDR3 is CASSMGFGNGNYGYTF. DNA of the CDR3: TGTGCCAGTAGTATGGGTTTCGGGAACGGCAACTATGGCTACACCTTC.

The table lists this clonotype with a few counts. CDR3 in DNA: TGTGCCAGCAGTTACTCTTGGTCCTACGAGCAGTACTTC. Its translation: CASSYSWSYEQYF. V usage is TRBV6-2 or TRBV6-3 and J usage is TRBJ2-7; no clear D gene. Germline lookup yields CDR1 MNHEY and CDR2 SVGEGT. CDR3 size: 13 residues. Trimming took 0 bases from V and 1 from J, leaving 4 bases between them.

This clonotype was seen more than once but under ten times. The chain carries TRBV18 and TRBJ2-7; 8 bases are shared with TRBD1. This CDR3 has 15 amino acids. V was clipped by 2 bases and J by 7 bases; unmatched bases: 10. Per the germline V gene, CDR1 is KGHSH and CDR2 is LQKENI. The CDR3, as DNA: TGTGCCAGCTCACCAGGGCAGGGGGCTGTTCAGGAGCAGTACTTC. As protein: CASSPGQGAVQEQYF.

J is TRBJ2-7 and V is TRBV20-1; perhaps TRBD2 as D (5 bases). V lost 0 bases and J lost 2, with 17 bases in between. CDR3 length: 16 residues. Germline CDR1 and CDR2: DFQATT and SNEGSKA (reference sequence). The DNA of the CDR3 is TGCAGTGCTAGAGATCTGTACGGGAATTACCCCTACGAGCAGTACTTC. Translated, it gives CSARDLYGNYPYEQYF.